The present TCR beta chain was sequenced within a study of blood T cell repertoires in COVID-19. The overall study: The samples span acute and convalescent COVID-19 from the United States, Italy and Spain. Sample material is recorded as cDNA or gDNA derived from T cells, B-cell-depleted T cells, or PBMCs.

Methods used by the authors: Cell counts per sample came from amplifying reference gene primers. Data came from immunoSEQ multiplex PCR; TCRdb stores just in-frame clones and leaves some out. The D gene and trimming were derived from the DNA, and the V and J assignments and clone size from that table. The table shows approximately 54,000 clones, with around 86% occurring only once. Germline V gene sequence: CDR1 SGHTA, CDR2 FQGNSA. This CDR3 is built from 13 residues. The V and J ends lost 5 bases and 0 bases respectively, with 8 bases between them. The sequence came from a human donor in a cohort sampled during active COVID-19. The chain links TRBV7-2 to TRBJ2-7; D perhaps matches TRBD1 (6 bases). The source material was peripheral blood. The CDR3 loop is CASSPTGSYEQYF. Here the CDR3 DNA reads TGTGCCAGCAGCCCGACAGGCTCCTACGAGCAGTACTTC.